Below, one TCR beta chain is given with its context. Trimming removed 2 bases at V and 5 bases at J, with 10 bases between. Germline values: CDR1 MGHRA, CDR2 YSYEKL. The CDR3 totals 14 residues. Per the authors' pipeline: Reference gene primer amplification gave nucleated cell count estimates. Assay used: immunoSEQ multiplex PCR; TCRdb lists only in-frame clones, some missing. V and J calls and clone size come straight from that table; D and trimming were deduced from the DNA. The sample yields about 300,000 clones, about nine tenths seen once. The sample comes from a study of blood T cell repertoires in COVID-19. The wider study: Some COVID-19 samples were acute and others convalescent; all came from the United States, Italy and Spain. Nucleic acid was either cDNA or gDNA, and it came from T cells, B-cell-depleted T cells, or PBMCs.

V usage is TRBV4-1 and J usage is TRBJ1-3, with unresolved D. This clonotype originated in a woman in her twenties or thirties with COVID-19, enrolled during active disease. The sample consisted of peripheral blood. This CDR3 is CASSQPRERNTIYF. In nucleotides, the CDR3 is TGCGCCAGCAGCCAACCACGGGAGAGAAACACCATATATTTT.